This passage covers 26 T cell receptor beta chains from one sample sequenced in a study of T cells in localized non-small cell lung cancer. TCRdb keeps only in-frame clones here, not all; method: immunoSEQ multiplex PCR. The top ten hold over 1.5% of the sample, which has 100,000 to 150,000 clones, roughly 90% seen once. Sequencing was performed on peripheral blood, taken before any cancer treatment. These receptors were taken from a female donor older than 55 with stage I lung adenocarcinoma.

The chain uses TRBV19 and TRBJ1-2, with TRBD1 identical over 8 bases. Trimming removed 3 bases from V and 7 bases from J; junction bases left unmatched: 4. Germline V CDR1 and CDR2: LNHDA, SQIVND (reference sequence). The CDR3 runs to 13 residues. The chain's CDR3 is CASSIQGARGYTF. DNA for the CDR3: TGTGCCAGTAGTATCCAGGGGGCGCGTGGCTACACCTTC.

The V gene is TRBV19, the J gene TRBJ1-3; no firm D call. CDR1 and CDR2 (germline): LNHDA, SQIVND (reference sequence). CDR3 size: 14 residues. V lost 6 bases and J 3 bases, leaving 12 bases between the germline ends. As DNA, the CDR3 is TGTGCCAGTAGGGCAGCGGGCGTTGGAAACACCATATATTTT. It is translated as CASRAAGVGNTIYF.

V is TRBV5-1 and J is TRBJ1-1; 7 bases line up with TRBD1. Germline trimming cut 7 bases from V and 2 bases from J; bases unmatched to any gene: 5. The CDR3 extends over 13 amino acids. Germline V gives CDR1 SGHRS, CDR2 YFSETQ. This CDR3 reads CASRRDSNTEAFF. The CDR3 coding sequence is TGCGCCAGCCGCCGGGACAGTAACACTGAAGCTTTCTTT.

The rearrangement links TRBV7-2 to TRBJ2-3; 14 bases map to TRBD2. In germline, CDR1 is SGHTA, CDR2 FQGNSA. V dropped 1 base and J dropped 6; count of bases not matched to a gene: 6. The CDR3 covers 17 residues. CDR3 DNA: TGTGCCAGCAGCTTAGGGGGACTAGCGGGAGAGAGGGATACGCAGTATTTT. Residues: CASSLGGLAGERDTQYF.

This clone was found once. This rearrangement joins TRBV4-1 to TRBJ2-7, with unresolved D. Germline loops: CDR1 MGHRA, CDR2 YSYEKL. The V and J ends lost 0 bases and 3 bases respectively, with 6 bases between them. The CDR3 sequence is 13 residues long. For the CDR3, the DNA is TGCGCCAGCAGCCAAGAAAGCCTCTACGAGCAGTACTTC. Encoded protein: CASSQESLYEQYF.

This chain connects TRBV25-1 to TRBJ2-5, with a weak D call TRBD2 (5 bases). The CDR3 has 15 amino acids. Trimming took 1 base from V and 5 from J, leaving 14 bases between them. Germline lookup yields CDR1 MGHDK and CDR2 SYGVNS. The CDR3 region has the DNA TGTGCCAGCAGTGAATTTCTAGGAAGAGGGGAGACCCAGTACTTC. Translation gives CASSEFLGRGETQYF.

This chain links TRBV6-1 with TRBJ2-7, with a possible D match to TRBD2 (5 bases). V dropped 5 bases and J dropped 6 bases, with 17 bases sitting between them. The length of the CDR3 is 14 residues. Germline CDR1 and CDR2: MNHNS and SASEGT. The CDR3 DNA follows: TGTGCCAGCAGTAGAGGCGGGCACCCGGCCGAGCAGTACTTC. It yields the protein CASSRGGHPAEQYF.

The gene calls are TRBV28 and TRBJ1-5; a weak D match, TRBD1 (6 bases). V lost 4 bases, J lost 6 bases, and 16 bases lay in between. This CDR3 region has 15 residues. Looked up from germline, CDR1 is MDHEN and CDR2 is SYDVKM. The CDR3 region is CASSSTGIWGQPQHF. DNA for the CDR3: TGTGCCAGCAGTTCCACAGGGATTTGGGGTCAGCCCCAGCATTTT.

The chain combines TRBV6-5 with TRBJ2-1; the D gene is possibly TRBD1 (5 bases). Trimming shortened V by 2 bases and J by 9 bases, and 14 bases separated the two germline ends. CDR1 and CDR2 (germline): MNHEY, SVGAGI. The CDR3 is 14 residues long. DNA of the CDR3: TGTGCCAGCAGTTACCTGTCCAGGGTTGGTGAGCAGTTCTTC. Its protein product is CASSYLSRVGEQFF.

The chain joins TRBV11-2 to TRBJ2-5; D may be TRBD2 (6 bases). The germline CDR1 and CDR2 sequences are SGHAT and FQNNGV. Trimming removed 0 bases at V and 5 bases at J, with 10 bases between. This CDR3 is built from 14 residues. CDR3 in amino acids: CASSLDGSQETQYF. The CDR3 nucleotides read TGTGCCAGCAGCTTAGACGGGAGTCAGGAGACCCAGTACTTC.

This sequence joins TRBV29-1 and TRBJ2-1; 10 bases agree with TRBD2. V trimming: 6 bases; J trimming: 0 bases; junction bases outside the gene matches: 2. The CDR3 is 14 amino acids. CDR1 SQVTM and CDR2 ANQGSEA come from the germline V gene. The CDR3 DNA sequence: TGCAGCGTCGCTAGCGGGAGCTCCTACAATGAGCAGTTCTTC. Protein: CSVASGSSYNEQFF.

The V and J genes are TRBV6-6 and TRBJ1-5, with TRBD1 matching 8 bases. In germline, CDR1 is MNHNY, CDR2 SVGAGI (reference sequence). The CDR3 has 16 amino acids. J gave up 5 bases and V 6 bases, and 12 bases lay outside the gene matches. This chain's CDR3 is CASSPSGQGWHQPQHF. As DNA, the CDR3 is TGTGCCAGCAGCCCGAGCGGACAGGGTTGGCATCAGCCCCAGCATTTT.

The V gene is TRBV30, the J gene TRBJ1-2; the match to TRBD1 covers 7 bases. CDR1 and CDR2 (germline): GTSNPN, SVGIG (reference sequence). This CDR3 comprises 12 residues. With 0 bases clipped from V and 7 bases from J, the junction kept 2 bases outside the gene matches. This CDR3 is CAWSVTGAGYTF. CDR3 sequence (DNA): TGTGCCTGGAGTGTTACAGGGGCTGGCTACACCTTC.

The sample holds a few counts of this clone. This chain connects TRBV6-5 to TRBJ2-2; possible D gene TRBD2, 6 bases. CDR3 length: 13 amino acids. V gave up 6 bases and J gave up 6 bases, with 11 bases separating them. Germline CDR1 and CDR2: MNHEY and SVGAGI. The CDR3: CASRAKRAGELFF. In DNA, the CDR3 is TGTGCCAGCAGAGCTAAGCGGGCCGGGGAGCTGTTTTTT.

The chain employs TRBV7-9 and TRBJ1-4; TRBD1 matches 8 bases. CDR3 length: 15 residues. J was trimmed by 2 bases and V by 5 bases; bases with no gene match: 4. Germline V gene data show CDR1 as SEHNR and CDR2 as FQNEAQ (reference sequence). The CDR3 is CASSPGDRTNEKLFF. The CDR3 coding sequence is TGTGCCAGCAGCCCCGGGGACAGGACTAATGAAAAACTGTTTTTT.

The chain employs TRBV28 and TRBJ2-4; no firm D call. CDR3 length equals 15 residues. V lost 10 bases and J 3 bases, leaving 19 bases between the germline ends. Germline CDR1 MDHEN, CDR2 SYDVKM. The CDR3 DNA is TGTGCCACCTCGGAAGGGCATATCGACAAAAACATTCAGTACTTC. The encoded protein is CATSEGHIDKNIQYF.

This clone was seen only a few times. The chain is built from TRBV30 and TRBJ1-5; D is undetermined. CDR1 and CDR2 (germline): GTSNPN, SVGIG (reference sequence). V lost 2 bases, J lost 5 bases, and 10 bases lay in between. The CDR3 has 13 residues. This CDR3 is CAWSTRGYQPQHF. CDR3 nucleotide sequence: TGTGCCTGGAGTACCCGGGGATATCAGCCCCAGCATTTT.

This chain connects TRBV2 to TRBJ1-1; weak D call: TRBD1 (5 bases). The germline V gene has CDR1 SNHLY and CDR2 FYNNEI. The CDR3 has 14 residues. Trimming stripped 8 bases from V and 1 base from J, with 14 bases between. CDR3 coding DNA: TGTGCCAGCGTGGGGGACTCACGGAACACTGAAGCTTTCTTT. Translating gives CASVGDSRNTEAFF.

The chain carries TRBV7-2 and TRBJ2-1; 8 bases match TRBD2. This CDR3 region has 15 residues. Per the germline V gene, CDR1 is SGHTA and CDR2 is FQGNSA. Germline trimming cut 3 bases from V and 9 bases from J; bases unmatched to any gene: 10. The CDR3 region is CASSFAGLATGEQFF. DNA of the CDR3: TGTGCCAGCAGCTTTGCTGGACTAGCTACCGGTGAGCAGTTCTTC. The variable domain in full, with the rest retrieved from reference TRBV7-2 and TRBJ2-1, is GAGVSQSPSNKVTEKGKDVELRCDPISGHTALYWYRQSLGQGLEFLIYFQGNSAPDKSGLPSDRFSAERTGGSVSTLTIQRTQQEDSAVYLCASSFAGLATGEQFFGPGTRLTVL.

V usage is TRBV7-9 and J usage is TRBJ2-7; TRBD2 might be the D (6 bases). Trimming removed 5 bases from V and 1 base from J, with 9 bases in between. Germline values: CDR1 SEHNR, CDR2 FQNEAQ (reference sequence). The CDR3 loop spans 13 amino acids. The CDR3 DNA reads as TGTGCCAGCAGCCATCGGGAGTCCTACGAGCAGTACTTC. Protein sequence: CASSHRESYEQYF. Full variable domain (missing parts from reference TRBV7-9 and TRBJ2-7): DTGVSQNPRHKITKRGQNVTFRCDPISEHNRLYWYRQTLGQGPEFLTYFQNEAQLEKSRLLSDRFSAERPKGSFSTLEIQRTEQGDSAMYLCASSHRESYEQYFGPGTRLTVT.

The V gene is TRBV6-1, the J gene TRBJ2-1; 8 bases are shared with TRBD1. This CDR3 contains 15 residues. The germline V gene has CDR1 MNHNS and CDR2 SASEGT. V lost 6 bases and J lost 5; bases outside the gene matches: 9. CDR3 sequence reads: CASRADRALNNEQFF. DNA for the CDR3: TGTGCCAGCAGAGCGGACAGGGCGCTGAACAATGAGCAGTTCTTC.

V is TRBV7-3 and J is TRBJ2-3; 10 nucleotides line up with TRBD2. Per germline, CDR1 SGHTA and CDR2 FQGTGA. The CDR3 covers 15 residues. J gave up 5 bases and V 2 bases, and 4 bases lay outside the gene matches. The CDR3 loop reads CASSLLAGAVDTQYF. CDR3 sequence (DNA): TGTGCCAGCAGCTTACTAGCGGGAGCGGTAGATACGCAGTATTTT.

This clone was seen only a few times. The genes are TRBV6-6 and TRBJ1-5, with D possibly TRBD1 on 6 matching bases. Per germline, CDR1 MNHNY and CDR2 SVGAGI (reference sequence). The CDR3 runs 15 residues. V was shortened by 7 bases and J by 2 bases, with 15 bases between the two germline ends. The CDR3 sequence is CASTDRSGGNQPQHF. The DNA for the CDR3 is TGTGCCAGCACGGACAGATCCGGGGGCAATCAGCCCCAGCATTTT.

The chain is built from TRBV27 and TRBJ2-2, with D perhaps matching TRBD1 (5 bases). CDR1 is MNHEY and CDR2 is SMNVEV in the germline V gene (reference sequence). V lost 10 bases and J lost 0, with 15 bases in between. This CDR3 spans 15 amino acids. CDR3: CATNRGRTNTGELFF. In DNA form, the CDR3 reads TGTGCCACTAATAGGGGCCGAACGAACACCGGGGAGCTGTTTTTT.

V gene TRBV20-1 combines with J gene TRBJ1-1, with unresolved D. The V and J ends lost 1 base and 7 bases respectively, with 7 bases between them. CDR3 length: 11 amino acids. Germline V CDR1 and CDR2: DFQATT, SNEGSKA (reference sequence). DNA for the CDR3: TGCAGTGCTAGAGTAGGGTATGAAGCTTTCTTT. Translating it yields CSARVGYEAFF.

The rearrangement uses TRBV5-5 and TRBJ1-1, with D perhaps TRBD1 (5 bases). Trimming removed 3 bases at V and 4 bases at J, with 10 bases between. CDR1 SGHKS and CDR2 YYEKEE come from the germline V gene (reference sequence). CDR3 size: 13 residues. Written as DNA, the CDR3 is TGTGCCAGCAGCTCAGGGATGAGCACTGAAGCTTTCTTT. This encodes CASSSGMSTEAFF.